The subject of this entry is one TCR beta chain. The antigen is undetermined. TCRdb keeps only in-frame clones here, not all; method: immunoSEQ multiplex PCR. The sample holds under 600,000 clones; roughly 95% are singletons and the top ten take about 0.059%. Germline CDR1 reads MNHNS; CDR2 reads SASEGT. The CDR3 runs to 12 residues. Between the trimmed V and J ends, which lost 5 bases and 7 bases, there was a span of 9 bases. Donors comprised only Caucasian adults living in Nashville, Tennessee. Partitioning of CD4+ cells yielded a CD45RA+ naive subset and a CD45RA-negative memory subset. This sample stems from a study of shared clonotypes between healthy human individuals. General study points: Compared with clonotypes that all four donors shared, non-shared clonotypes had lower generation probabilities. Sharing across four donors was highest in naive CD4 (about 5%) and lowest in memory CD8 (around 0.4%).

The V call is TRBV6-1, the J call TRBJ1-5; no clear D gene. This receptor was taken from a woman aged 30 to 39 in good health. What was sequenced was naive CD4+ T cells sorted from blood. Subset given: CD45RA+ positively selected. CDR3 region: CASSLSGQPQHF. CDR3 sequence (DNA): TGTGCCAGCAGTCTAAGTGGGCAGCCCCAGCATTTT.